Presented here are 28 T cell receptor beta chains from one specimen sequenced in a study of T-cell reconstitution after alpha-beta-depleted transplantation in children. Unique molecular identifiers were incorporated into the prepared TCRbeta library. TCRdb ran MiXCR on the PCR reads and lists one entry per CDR3 protein. The sample shows around 530,000 distinct CDR3 sequences, 32% of them seen only once. The sample here was PBMCs from the stem cell graft donor, taken from the stem cell graft. The receptors were gathered from a human donor who donated a stem cell graft to a child with aplastic anemia.

As regards this clonotype: One end of the junction is discordant with germline, which a read error may explain. The rearrangement joins TRBV11-2 to TRBJ2-5, with 8 nucleotides matching TRBD2. Germline CDR1 and CDR2: SGHAT and FQNNGV. This CDR3 has 14 residues. Written as DNA, the CDR3 is TGTGCCAGCAGCCAAAACCCGAAGCGGGAGACCGAGTACTTC. Protein sequence: CASSQNPKRETEYF.

The CDR3 bases are TGCGCCAGCAGCTTGAAGTCGGAGACCCAGTACTTC. Encoded protein: CASSLKSETQYF. V is TRBV5-1 and J is TRBJ2-5; D not resolved. This CDR3 is 12 amino acids long. Trimming pared 1 base from V and 5 bases from J, leaving 6 bases between. Germline loops: CDR1 SGHRS, CDR2 YFSETQ.

This clonotype was seen a handful of times. For the CDR3, the DNA is TGTGCCAGCAGCCGTTTCGTGGGCGTTAGCTCCTACGAGCAGTACGTC. Translated, it gives CASSRFVGVSSYEQYV. The chain joins TRBV11-3 to TRBJ2-7; D gene unclear. The CDR3 has 16 residues. CDR1 is SGHNT and CDR2 is YENEEA in the germline V gene. Trimming pared 5 bases from V and 0 bases from J, leaving 17 bases between.

The chain is built from TRBV20-1 and TRBJ2-3; the D is unclear. The CDR3 consists of 14 residues. Looked up from germline, CDR1 is DFQATT and CDR2 is SNEGSKA (reference sequence). Trimming removed 1 base at V and 0 bases at J, with 8 bases between. The CDR3 sequence is CSARAPTSTDTQYF. CDR3 coding DNA: TGCAGTGCTAGAGCCCCGACTAGCACAGATACGCAGTATTTT.

This clonotype has only a few counts. This chain connects TRBV12-3 or TRBV12-4 to TRBJ2-7; D possibly corresponds to TRBD1 (7 bases). The V and J ends lost 5 bases and 6 bases respectively, with 17 bases between them. This CDR3 has 14 amino acids. CDR3 DNA sequence: TGTGCCAGCAGTCGGACAGGTCGGAGGGGCGAGCAGTACGTC. This sequence encodes CASSRTGRRGEQYV.

A few counts support this clonotype. DNA of the CDR3: TGTGCCAGCAGGTCTAGCGGGATGAACACCGGGGAGCTGTTTTTT. Translation gives CASRSSGMNTGELFF. The gene calls are TRBV7-6 and TRBJ2-2; 9 bases are shared with TRBD2. CDR3 length: 15 amino acids. Germline lookup yields CDR1 SGHVS and CDR2 FNYEAQ. With 6 bases clipped from V and 1 base from J, the junction kept 3 bases outside the gene matches.

In this sample, this clonotype turned up once. This chain connects TRBV5-1 to TRBJ2-4, with 9 nucleotides matching TRBD1. V lost 4 bases, J lost 4 bases, and 3 bases stayed unmatched. The germline gives CDR1 SGHRS, CDR2 YFSETQ. The CDR3 loop spans 14 amino acids. CDR3 residues: CASSPGTGKNIQYF. The CDR3 bases are TGCGCCAGCAGCCCCGGGACAGGGAAAAACATTCAGTACTTC.

This clonotype was found many times. The rearrangement joins TRBV20-1 to TRBJ2-5; D is ambiguous. This CDR3 spans 14 amino acids. CDR1 DFQATT and CDR2 SNEGSKA come from the germline V gene (reference sequence). V was cut by 0 bases and J by 7 bases, with 15 bases left in between. The CDR3 loop is CSARDPTAVGTQYF. CDR3 nucleotides: TGCAGTGCTAGAGATCCTACCGCGGTGGGGACCCAGTACTTC.

Only a few counts were recorded for this clonotype. CDR3 residues: CASSVRATNEKLFF. The CDR3 bases are TGTGCCAGCAGCGTCAGAGCAACTAATGAAAAACTGTTTTTT. The chain combines TRBV9 with TRBJ1-4; D is unclear. The CDR3 consists of 14 residues. Germline loops: CDR1 SGDLS, CDR2 YYNGEE. Trimming removed 2 bases from V and 0 bases from J, with 5 bases in between.

This clonotype was found many times. The chain links TRBV7-2 to TRBJ2-3; weak D call: TRBD2 (6 bases). The V gene's germline CDR1 is SGHTA and CDR2 FQGNSA. The CDR3 contains 16 residues. V was cut by 1 base and J by 2 bases, with 13 bases left in between. CDR3 nucleotides: TGTGCCAGCAGCTTAGTCCGACTAGGGAACACAGATACGCAGTATTTT. It is translated as CASSLVRLGNTDTQYF.

The chain joins TRBV27 to TRBJ2-3; D is uncertain. CDR3 size: 14 residues. Germline V gene lookup returns CDR1 MNHEY and CDR2 SMNVEV (reference sequence). Trimming shortened V by 4 bases and J by 7 bases, and 15 bases separated the two germline ends. The CDR3 DNA sequence: TGTGCCAGCAGTTCCCCCAAAATTCGCCATACGCAGTATTTT. Encoded protein: CASSSPKIRHTQYF.

This chain links TRBV30 with TRBJ1-1; D remains unclear. CDR3 length: 12 residues. Trimming stripped 3 bases from V and 7 bases from J, with 12 bases between. Germline assignment: CDR1 GTSNPN and CDR2 SVGIG (reference sequence). The CDR3 DNA sequence: TGTGCCTGGAGGGTCGGAGGGAGTGAAGCTTTCTTT. Amino acids: CAWRVGGSEAFF. Supplemented by reference TRBV30 and TRBJ1-1, the full variable domain reads SQTIHQWPATLVQPVGSPLSLECTVEGTSNPNLYWYRQAAGRGLQLLFYSVGIGQISSEVPQNLSASRPQDRQFILSSKKLLLSDSGFYLCAWRVGGSEAFFGQGTRLTVV.

This chain uses TRBV18 with TRBJ1-5; no reliable D call. Per the germline V gene, CDR1 is KGHSH and CDR2 is LQKENI. The ends were cut back, 3 bases at V and 2 bases at J, with 14 bases in the middle. The CDR3 loop spans 16 amino acids. The CDR3 region is CASSPVGVSGNQPQHF. In DNA form, the CDR3 reads TGTGCCAGCTCACCGGTGGGAGTTTCTGGCAATCAGCCCCAGCATTTT.

This clonotype was counted a few times. This rearrangement joins TRBV29-1 to TRBJ2-1; 7 nucleotides align to TRBD1. V shed 8 bases and J 0 bases; nucleotides not matched to a gene: 10. The CDR3 covers 15 residues. Germline lookup yields CDR1 SQVTM and CDR2 ANQGSEA. CDR3 nucleotide sequence: TGCAGCAACCAAGGGGCAGGGGGCTCCTACAATGAGCAGTTCTTC. Its translation is CSNQGAGGSYNEQFF.

This clonotype showed up just a few times. The rearrangement uses TRBV19 and TRBJ2-1; D gene ambiguous. CDR3 length: 11 amino acids. Germline V gene data show CDR1 as LNHDA and CDR2 as SQIVND (reference sequence). With 1 base removed from V and 10 bases from J, the gap between germline ends came to 5 bases. The CDR3 nucleotides are TGTGCCAGTAGTATAGCAAGGGAGCAGTTCTTC. Protein sequence: CASSIAREQFF. The complete variable domain, with remaining parts taken from reference TRBV19 and TRBJ2-1, reads DGGITQSPKYLFRKEGQNVTLSCEQNLNHDAMYWYRQDPGQGLRLIYYSQIVNDFQKGDIAEGYSVSREKKESFPLTVTSAQKNPTAFYLCASSIAREQFFGPGTRLTVL.

The genes are TRBV15 and TRBJ2-5; the D call may be TRBD1 or TRBD2 (5 bases each). Trimming stripped 0 bases from V and 1 base from J, with 12 bases between. Germline-derived CDR1 and CDR2 are LNHNV and YYDKDF (reference sequence). The CDR3 covers 16 residues. The CDR3 protein is CATSRDRDLFQETQYF. Here the CDR3 DNA reads TGTGCCACCAGCAGAGATCGGGACCTATTCCAAGAGACCCAGTACTTC.

CDR3 region: CSVEERFREEFF. CDR3 nucleotides: TGCAGCGTTGAAGAACGGTTTCGCGAGGAGTTCTTC. The genes are TRBV29-1 and TRBJ2-1; D ambiguous. The CDR3 has 12 residues. Germline CDR1 reads SQVTM; CDR2 reads ANQGSEA. V lost 0 bases and J 14 bases, leaving 14 bases between the germline ends.

The genes are TRBV28 and TRBJ2-4; TRBD2 matches at 12 bases. The V gene end was trimmed by 1 base and the J gene end by 7 bases; junction bases not matched to a gene: 5. Germline V gene lookup returns CDR1 MDHEN and CDR2 SYDVKM. The CDR3 sequence is 16 residues long. The CDR3 bases are TGTGCCAGCAGTTTATTCGCTAGCGGGAGGGTGAACATTCAGTACTTC. It codes for CASSLFASGRVNIQYF.

The gene calls are TRBV20-1 and TRBJ1-6; weak D call: TRBD1 (5 bases). V was trimmed by 0 bases and J by 12 bases, leaving 12 bases between them. Germline V CDR1 and CDR2: DFQATT, SNEGSKA (reference sequence). This CDR3 is 13 amino acids long. CDR3 region: CSARETVDRPLHF. The CDR3 coding sequence is TGCAGTGCTAGAGAGACAGTCGATCGACCCCTCCACTTT.

This clonotype was detected only once. V usage is TRBV28 and J usage is TRBJ1-2; 7 bases agree with TRBD1. There are 14 residues in the CDR3. The V and J ends lost 5 bases and 2 bases, in that order; junction bases with no gene match: 5. CDR1 and CDR2 (germline): MDHEN, SYDVKM. The CDR3 DNA reads as TGTGCCAGCAGTATACCACAGGGGAACTATGGCTACACCTTC. Its translation is CASSIPQGNYGYTF.

The J gene is TRBJ2-1, the V gene TRBV12-3 or TRBV12-4; the match to TRBD2 covers 8 bases. J was trimmed by 4 bases and V by 2 bases; bases with no gene match: 4. The length of the CDR3 is 15 residues. This CDR3 reads CASSLTSGQYNEQFF. The CDR3 coding sequence is TGTGCCAGCAGTTTAACTAGCGGTCAGTACAATGAGCAGTTCTTC.

This clonotype has only a few counts. This chain connects TRBV20-1 to TRBJ1-5, with no clear D. There are 13 residues in the CDR3. Germline values: CDR1 DFQATT, CDR2 SNEGSKA (reference sequence). The V end was cut by 7 bases, the J end by 3 bases, with 13 bases between. The CDR3 loop reads CSVQDRLNQPQHF. CDR3 nucleotides: TGCAGTGTCCAGGACCGACTCAATCAGCCCCAGCATTTT.

This clonotype was seen more than once but under ten times. J is TRBJ1-1 and V is TRBV2; TRBD1 matches 7 bases. The germline gives CDR1 SNHLY, CDR2 FYNNEI. CDR3 length: 17 residues. Trimming at V came to 3 bases and at J to 5 bases, leaving 15 bases not matched to a gene. The CDR3 spells CASSDEGARAIRTEAFF. The CDR3 nucleotides read TGTGCCAGCAGTGACGAGGGGGCCAGGGCAATTCGTACTGAAGCTTTCTTT.

This chain connects TRBV20-1 to TRBJ2-5; D is uncertain. The CDR3 is made up of 12 amino acids. The germline V and J ends were trimmed by 4 bases and 3 bases, with 9 bases remaining between them. Germline V lookup: CDR1 DFQATT, CDR2 SNEGSKA (reference sequence). The CDR3 sequence: CSATRPKETQYF. For the CDR3, the DNA is TGCAGTGCTACCCGACCCAAAGAGACCCAGTACTTC.

The table lists this clonotype with a few counts. The rearrangement joins TRBV10-3 to TRBJ2-7; 11 bases align to TRBD2. CDR1 and CDR2 from the germline V gene are ENHRY and SYGVKD. The CDR3 length is 16 residues. Trimming took 9 bases from V and 2 from J; bases not matched to a gene: 12. CDR3 amino acids: CAISGLAEGSPYEQYF. As DNA, the CDR3 is TGTGCCATTTCGGGACTAGCGGAGGGGTCCCCCTACGAGCAGTACTTC.

This clonotype was seen more than once but under ten times. The gene calls are TRBV20-1 and TRBJ2-5; D unresolved. The germline gives CDR1 DFQATT, CDR2 SNEGSKA (reference sequence). The CDR3 runs 14 residues. The V end lost 4 bases, the J end lost 1 base, and 13 bases lay between the germline ends. In DNA, the CDR3 is TGCAGTGCTACCTCGGGCAGCGTCCAAGAGACCCAGTACTTC. Translation gives CSATSGSVQETQYF.

This clonotype was detected once. The chain recombines TRBV20-1 with TRBJ2-1; the match to TRBD2 covers 9 bases. The CDR3 length is 15 residues. CDR1 and CDR2 from the germline V gene are DFQATT and SNEGSKA (reference sequence). With 0 bases clipped from V and 8 bases from J, the junction kept 8 bases outside the gene matches. This CDR3 is CSARELAGEVDEQFF. CDR3 coding DNA: TGCAGTGCTAGAGAGTTAGCGGGAGAGGTTGATGAGCAGTTCTTC.

This clonotype has a count of ten or more. V is TRBV5-6 and J is TRBJ1-1; no reliable D call. The germline gives CDR1 SGHDT, CDR2 YYEEEE. The CDR3 is made up of 11 amino acids. The V end lost 4 bases, the J end lost 4 bases, and 5 bases lay between the germline ends. CDR3 in amino acids: CASSITTEAFF. The CDR3 DNA reads as TGTGCCAGCAGCATCACCACTGAAGCTTTCTTT.